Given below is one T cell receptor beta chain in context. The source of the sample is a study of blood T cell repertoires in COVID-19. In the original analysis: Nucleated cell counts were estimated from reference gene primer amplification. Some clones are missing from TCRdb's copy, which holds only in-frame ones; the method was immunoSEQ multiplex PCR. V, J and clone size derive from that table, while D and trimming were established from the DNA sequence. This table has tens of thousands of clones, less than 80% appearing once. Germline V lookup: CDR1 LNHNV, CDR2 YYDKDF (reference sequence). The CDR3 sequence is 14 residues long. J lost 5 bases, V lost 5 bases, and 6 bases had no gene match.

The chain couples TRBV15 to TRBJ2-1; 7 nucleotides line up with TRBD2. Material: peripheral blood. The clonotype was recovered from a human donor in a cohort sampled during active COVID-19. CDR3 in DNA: TGTGCCACCAGCGGGAAAACTAGCGACAATGAGCAGTTCTTC. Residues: CATSGKTSDNEQFF.